The 2 T cell receptor beta chains given below trace back to one sample, sequenced in a study of T cell repertoires in cytomegalovirus infection. The antigens of these receptors remain unknown. MiXCR was run by TCRdb on the reads, yielding one entry per CDR3 protein. Here the sample spans some 480,000 distinct CDR3 sequences, around 35% being singletons. The starting material was cultured PBMCs, obtained from culture after CMV antigen stimulation. The origin of the receptors is a human donor in good health (CMV status not recorded). Some clones in this sample may be carry-over from other donors' samples.

The chain uses TRBV12-3 or TRBV12-4 and TRBJ1-2; 9 bases are shared with TRBD1. J lost 6 bases, V lost 5 bases, and 10 bases had no gene match. There are 15 residues in the CDR3. This CDR3 reads CASSIPGQGSDGYTF. DNA for the CDR3: TGTGCCAGCAGTATACCGGGACAGGGATCCGATGGCTACACCTTC.

CDR3 residues: CASSFQDTEMETQYF. The DNA of the CDR3 is TGTGCCAGCAGTTTCCAGGACACAGAAATGGAGACCCAGTACTTC. This sequence joins TRBV6-6 and TRBJ2-5; a weak D match, TRBD1 (5 bases). The CDR3 length is 15 residues. V was trimmed by 4 bases and J by 5 bases, leaving 17 bases between them. Germline assignment: CDR1 MNHNY and CDR2 SVGAGI (reference sequence).